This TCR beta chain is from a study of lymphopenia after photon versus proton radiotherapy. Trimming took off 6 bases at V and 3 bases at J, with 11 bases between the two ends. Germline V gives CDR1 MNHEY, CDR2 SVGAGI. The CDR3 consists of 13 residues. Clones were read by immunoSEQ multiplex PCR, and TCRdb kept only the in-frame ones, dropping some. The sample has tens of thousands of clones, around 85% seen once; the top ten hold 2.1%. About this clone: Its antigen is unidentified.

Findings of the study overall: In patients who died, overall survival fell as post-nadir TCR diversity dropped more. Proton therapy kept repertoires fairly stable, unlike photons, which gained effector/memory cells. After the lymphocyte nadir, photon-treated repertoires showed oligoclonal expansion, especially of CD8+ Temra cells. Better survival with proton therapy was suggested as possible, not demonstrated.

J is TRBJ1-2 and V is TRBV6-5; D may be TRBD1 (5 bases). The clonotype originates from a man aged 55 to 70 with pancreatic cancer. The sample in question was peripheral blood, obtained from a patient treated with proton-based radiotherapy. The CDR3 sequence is CASRHGQHYGYTF. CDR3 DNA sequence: TGTGCCAGCAGGCACGGACAACACTATGGCTACACCTTC.